This T cell receptor beta chain is from a study of blood T cell repertoires in COVID-19. The protocol was immunoSEQ multiplex PCR, while the TCRdb copy is restricted to in-frame clones and leaves out a portion. This table has a few hundred thousand clones, around four fifths appearing once. A few counts support this clone. The germline V gene has CDR1 SGHTA and CDR2 FQGNSA. Trimming took off 5 bases at V and 5 bases at J, with 12 bases between the two ends. This CDR3 is built from 13 residues. The receptor was isolated from a woman aged 45-59 years with active or convalescent COVID-19. The chain couples TRBV7-2 to TRBJ2-5, with D uncertain. The specimen was peripheral blood. CDR3 loop: CASSRLRRETQYF. CDR3 sequence (DNA): TGTGCCAGCAGCCGGTTGAGGCGGGAGACCCAGTACTTC.